The present T cell receptor beta chain was sequenced within a study of OX40 agonist ivuxolimab in advanced cancers. In the study overall: Patients with prior anti-PD-1, anti-PD-L1 or anti-CTLA-4 therapy were eligible; 40% had some.

CDR1 SGHDT and CDR2 YYEEEE come from the germline V gene. The CDR3 consists of 14 residues. Trimming cost V 0 bases and J 7 bases, with 13 bases left between them. Comment on this clone: Its target is not known.

Regarding the study as a whole: Not determined was the antigen specificity of the expanded peripheral T cells.

Method: immunoSEQ multiplex PCR; TCRdb's copy keeps in-frame clones and lacks some. The sample has about 82,000 clones, more than 80% seen once. The sequence derives from an adult with an advanced solid tumor such as melanoma, head and neck, liver or kidney cancer. The rearrangement joins TRBV5-6 to TRBJ1-1; D gene uncertain. Sequences were derived from CD4+ or CD8+ T cells sorted from blood, sampled in a trial of the OX40 agonist ivuxolimab. DNA of the CDR3: TGTGCCAGCAGCTTGGACCAGGCAAGGATTGAAGCTTTCTTT. It yields the protein CASSLDQARIEAFF.